This T cell receptor beta chain was retrieved from a study of blood T cell repertoires in COVID-19. Study as a whole: Sites in the United States, Italy and Spain provided acute and convalescent COVID-19 samples.

The junction had 6 bases not matched to a gene; V was cut back by 4 bases and J by 7 bases. CDR1 LGHNA and CDR2 YNFKEQ come from the germline V gene. CDR3 length: 15 amino acids. Per the authors' pipeline: Using reference gene primer amplification, nucleated cell counts were estimated. Measured with immunoSEQ multiplex PCR; TCRdb has only the in-frame clones, and not every one. Clone size and the V and J calls come from that table; the DNA yielded D and trimming. Among approximately 270,000 clones listed, approximately 90% were seen once. The study drew participants aged about 18 to 95 years from some 24 US areas.

The clonotype was recovered from a woman in her 30s with acute COVID-19. Sequencing used PBMCs or T cells enriched from blood (not recorded which). The rearrangement joins TRBV4-2 to TRBJ1-6; TRBD1 matches at 8 bases. DNA for the CDR3: TGTGCCAGCAGCCGGAAGGGACAGGAAAATTCACCCCTCCACTTT. Its protein is CASSRKGQENSPLHF.